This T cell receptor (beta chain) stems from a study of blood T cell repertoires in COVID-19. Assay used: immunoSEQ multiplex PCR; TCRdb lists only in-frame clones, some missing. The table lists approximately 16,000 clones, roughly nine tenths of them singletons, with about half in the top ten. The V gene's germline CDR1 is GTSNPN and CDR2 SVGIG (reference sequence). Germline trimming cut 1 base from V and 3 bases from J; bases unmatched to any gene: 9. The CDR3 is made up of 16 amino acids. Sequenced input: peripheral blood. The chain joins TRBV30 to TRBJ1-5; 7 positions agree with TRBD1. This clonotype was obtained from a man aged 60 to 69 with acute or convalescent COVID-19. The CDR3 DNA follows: TGTGCCTGGAGTGGACAGGGCCTTTCTTCCAATCAGCCCCAGCATTTT. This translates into CAWSGQGLSSNQPQHF. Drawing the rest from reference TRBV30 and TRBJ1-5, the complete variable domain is SQTIHQWPATLVQPVGSPLSLECTVEGTSNPNLYWYRQAAGRGLQLLFYSVGIGQISSEVPQNLSASRPQDRQFILSSKKLLLSDSGFYLCAWSGQGLSSNQPQHFGDGTRLSIL.